A selection of T cell receptor beta chains follows, all from one sample in a study of T-cell memory formation after mild COVID-19. MiXCR was run by TCRdb on the 5' RACE reads, yielding one entry per CDR3 protein. Of 180,000 or so distinct CDR3 sequences in the sample, around 10% are singletons; the top ten hold about 3.8%. The specimen was PBMCs or a T cell subset sorted from them (not recorded which). Receptor source: a young man who had mild COVID-19 (a few samples of this study predate the infection). Cell type and time point are not known. Each CDR3 is given with its conserved first and last residue. Fields, in order: V gene, clone size, CDR3 protein. Rows may omit the clone size; those that give it use once, few, many or a size class.

v_call: TRBV7-2; clone_size: few; cdr3_aa: CASTHPGLVTDTQYF
v_call: TRBV19; clone_size: .; cdr3_aa: CASSIGGEQFF
v_call: TRBV6-1; clone_size: .; cdr3_aa: CASRLASTDTQYF
v_call: TRBV7-2; clone_size: .; cdr3_aa: CASSLPSYYEQYF
v_call: TRBV6-2/TRBV6-3; clone_size: .; cdr3_aa: CASSYSQMGETQYF
v_call: TRBV7-2; clone_size: once; cdr3_aa: CASSLGGFRDTQYF
v_call: TRBV6-2/TRBV6-3; clone_size: many; cdr3_aa: CATQGHQFTDTQYF
v_call: TRBV12-3/TRBV12-4; clone_size: .; cdr3_aa: CASSFETMNTEAFF
v_call: TRBV12-3/TRBV12-4; clone_size: .; cdr3_aa: CASSSSWGLGRRWEQYF
v_call: TRBV6-2/TRBV6-3; clone_size: few; cdr3_aa: CASSGVLAGSYNEQFF
v_call: TRBV12-3/TRBV12-4; clone_size: .; cdr3_aa: CASRSAGGRSPLHF
v_call: TRBV7-2; clone_size: few; cdr3_aa: CASSRSTSGGQETQYF
v_call: TRBV7-9; clone_size: few; cdr3_aa: CASSPTGTSGGEQFF
v_call: TRBV4-3; clone_size: .; cdr3_aa: CASSQDRGQGYTF
v_call: TRBV6-6; clone_size: .; cdr3_aa: CASSPRRGETQYF
v_call: TRBV5-1; clone_size: .; cdr3_aa: CASRTKPGTSGISSYNEQFF
v_call: TRBV28; clone_size: few; cdr3_aa: CASSGWGQGITEAFF
v_call: TRBV2; clone_size: few; cdr3_aa: CADRWAQETQYF
v_call: TRBV29-1; clone_size: .; cdr3_aa: CSGQGGAFLGTEAFF
v_call: TRBV5-1; clone_size: few; cdr3_aa: CASSPGGTGEETQYF
v_call: TRBV6-2/TRBV6-3; clone_size: few; cdr3_aa: CASSEHRAGGNQPQHF
v_call: TRBV5-5; clone_size: .; cdr3_aa: CASSRDGHSNQPQHF
v_call: TRBV18; clone_size: few; cdr3_aa: CASSPDRSSGNTIYF
v_call: TRBV5-1; clone_size: many; cdr3_aa: CASSLEVGADSGYTF
v_call: TRBV5-4; clone_size: few; cdr3_aa: CASAKWGSVGTGELFF
v_call: TRBV5-1; clone_size: few; cdr3_aa: CASSQGRAGYGYTF
v_call: TRBV3-1; clone_size: .; cdr3_aa: CASSQGYRGGEQFF
v_call: TRBV20-1; clone_size: few; cdr3_aa: CSADRSGQSSYNSPLHF
v_call: TRBV5-1; clone_size: many; cdr3_aa: CASSLYQGRNEQFF
v_call: TRBV11-2; clone_size: .; cdr3_aa: CASSLSLYNEQFF
v_call: TRBV7-2; clone_size: few; cdr3_aa: CASSPTSGGADGEQFF
v_call: TRBV5-1; clone_size: .; cdr3_aa: CASSLRGAGETQYF
v_call: TRBV7-8; clone_size: once; cdr3_aa: CASSPGLAGDYETQYF
v_call: TRBV4-3; clone_size: .; cdr3_aa: CASSQDRGHYEQYF
v_call: TRBV29-1; clone_size: many; cdr3_aa: CSADTDRVDPYGYTF
v_call: TRBV5-1; clone_size: few; cdr3_aa: CASSFGFTGAQETQYF
v_call: TRBV20-1; clone_size: few; cdr3_aa: CSARVRPTRGYEQYF
v_call: TRBV3-1; clone_size: .; cdr3_aa: CASSLQSTGELFF
v_call: TRBV7-3; clone_size: many; cdr3_aa: CASSRPGGEQFF
v_call: TRBV6-5; clone_size: .; cdr3_aa: CASSYYSRGADTQYF
v_call: TRBV7-2; clone_size: few; cdr3_aa: CASSPLKAGLGTGELFF
v_call: TRBV7-2; clone_size: .; cdr3_aa: CASSLSGAEITEAFF
v_call: TRBV7-2; clone_size: .; cdr3_aa: CASSYLDREDRDTQYF
v_call: TRBV4-2; clone_size: few; cdr3_aa: CASSNGGAGSPLHF
v_call: TRBV6-1; clone_size: few; cdr3_aa: CASTRDREEETQYF
v_call: TRBV7-9; clone_size: few; cdr3_aa: CVSSFADTQYF
v_call: TRBV5-1; clone_size: .; cdr3_aa: CASSLGRGGSTTDTQYF
v_call: TRBV3-1; clone_size: many; cdr3_aa: CASSRRGRNTEAFF
v_call: TRBV7-6; clone_size: .; cdr3_aa: CASSLAAPSTDTQYF
v_call: TRBV4-3; clone_size: many; cdr3_aa: CASSPSGDTDTQYF
v_call: TRBV28; clone_size: .; cdr3_aa: CASSLRGMNSPLHF
v_call: TRBV15; clone_size: .; cdr3_aa: CATSRDGRENQPQHF